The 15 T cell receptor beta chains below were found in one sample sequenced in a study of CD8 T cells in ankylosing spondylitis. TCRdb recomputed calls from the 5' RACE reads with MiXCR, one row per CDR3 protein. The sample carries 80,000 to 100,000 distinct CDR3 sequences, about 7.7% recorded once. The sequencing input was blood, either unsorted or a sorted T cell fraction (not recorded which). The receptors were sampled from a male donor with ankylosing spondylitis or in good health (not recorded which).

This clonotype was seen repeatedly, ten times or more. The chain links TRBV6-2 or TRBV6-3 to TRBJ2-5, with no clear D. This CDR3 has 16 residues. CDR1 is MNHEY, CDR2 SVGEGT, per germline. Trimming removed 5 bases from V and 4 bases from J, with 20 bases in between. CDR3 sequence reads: CASSTTDPTWGETQYF. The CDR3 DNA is TGTGCCAGCAGTACCACTGACCCTACCTGGGGAGAGACCCAGTACTTC.

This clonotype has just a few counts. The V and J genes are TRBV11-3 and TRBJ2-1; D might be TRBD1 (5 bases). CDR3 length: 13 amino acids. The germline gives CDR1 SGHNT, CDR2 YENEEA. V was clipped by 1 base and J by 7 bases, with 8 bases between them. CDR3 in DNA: TGTGCCAGCAGCTTAGCAGGGCGGAATGAGCAGTTCTTC. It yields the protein CASSLAGRNEQFF.

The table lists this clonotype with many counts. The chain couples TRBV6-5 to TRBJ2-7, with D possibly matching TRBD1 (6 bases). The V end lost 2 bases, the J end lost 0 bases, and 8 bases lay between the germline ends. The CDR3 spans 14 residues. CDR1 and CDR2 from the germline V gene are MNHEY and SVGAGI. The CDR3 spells CASSYLGHSYEQYF. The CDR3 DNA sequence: TGTGCCAGCAGTTACCTGGGACACTCCTACGAGCAGTACTTC.

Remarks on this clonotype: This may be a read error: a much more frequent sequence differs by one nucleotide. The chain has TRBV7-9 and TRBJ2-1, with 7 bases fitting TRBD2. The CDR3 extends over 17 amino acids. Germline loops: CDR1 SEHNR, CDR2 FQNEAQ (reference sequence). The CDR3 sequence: CASTLRGGGVSYNEQFF. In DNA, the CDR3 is TGTGCCAGCACCTTAAGGGGCGGGGGAGTGTCCTACAATGAGCAGTTCTTC.

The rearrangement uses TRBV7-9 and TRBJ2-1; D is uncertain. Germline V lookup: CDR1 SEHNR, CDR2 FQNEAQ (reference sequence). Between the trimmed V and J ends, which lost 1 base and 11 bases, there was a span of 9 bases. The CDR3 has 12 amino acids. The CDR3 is CASSLDLGKQFF. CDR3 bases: TGTGCCAGCAGCTTAGACCTAGGCAAGCAGTTCTTC.

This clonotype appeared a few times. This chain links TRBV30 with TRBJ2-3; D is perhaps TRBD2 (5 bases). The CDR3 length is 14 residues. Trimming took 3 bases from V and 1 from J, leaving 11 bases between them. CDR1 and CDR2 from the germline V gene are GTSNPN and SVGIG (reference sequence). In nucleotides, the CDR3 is TGTGCCTGGAGCCACCCAGCGGGCACAGATACGCAGTATTTT. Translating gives CAWSHPAGTDTQYF.

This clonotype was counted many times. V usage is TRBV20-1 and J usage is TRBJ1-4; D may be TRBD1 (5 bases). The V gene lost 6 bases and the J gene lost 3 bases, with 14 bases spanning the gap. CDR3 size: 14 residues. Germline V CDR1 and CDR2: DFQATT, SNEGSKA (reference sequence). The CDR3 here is CSAPGGMANEKLFF. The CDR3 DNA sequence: TGCAGTGCCCCGGGGGGAATGGCTAATGAAAAACTGTTTTTT.

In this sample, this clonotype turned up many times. The CDR3 DNA is TGCGCCAGCAGCCGCCGGACAGGTGGGCGGGACACTGAAGCTTTCTTT. Translating it yields CASSRRTGGRDTEAFF. The genes are TRBV4-1 and TRBJ1-1; 7 positions match TRBD1. Germline lookup yields CDR1 MGHRA and CDR2 YSYEKL. J was trimmed by 3 bases and V by 4 bases; bases with no gene match: 11. The CDR3 sequence is 16 residues long.

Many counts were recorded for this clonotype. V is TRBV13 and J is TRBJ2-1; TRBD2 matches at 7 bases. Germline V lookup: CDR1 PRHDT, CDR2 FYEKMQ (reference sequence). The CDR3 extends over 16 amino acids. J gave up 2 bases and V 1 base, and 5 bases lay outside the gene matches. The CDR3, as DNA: TGTGCCAGCAGCTTAGTTGGCAGCGGGGCCTACAATGAGCAGTTCTTC. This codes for CASSLVGSGAYNEQFF.

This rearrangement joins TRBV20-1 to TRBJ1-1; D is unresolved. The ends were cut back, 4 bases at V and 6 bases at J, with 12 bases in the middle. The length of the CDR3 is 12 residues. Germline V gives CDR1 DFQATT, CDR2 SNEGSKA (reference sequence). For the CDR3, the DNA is TGCAGTGCTAAGTCCTCTTGGGCTGAAGCTTTCTTT. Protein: CSAKSSWAEAFF.

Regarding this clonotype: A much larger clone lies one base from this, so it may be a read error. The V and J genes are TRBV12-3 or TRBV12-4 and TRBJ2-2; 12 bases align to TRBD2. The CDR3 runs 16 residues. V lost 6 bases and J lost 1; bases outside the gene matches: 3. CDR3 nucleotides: TGTGCCAGCAGCCCACTAGCGGGAGGGAACACCGGGGAGCTGTTTTTT. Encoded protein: CASSPLAGGNTGELFF.

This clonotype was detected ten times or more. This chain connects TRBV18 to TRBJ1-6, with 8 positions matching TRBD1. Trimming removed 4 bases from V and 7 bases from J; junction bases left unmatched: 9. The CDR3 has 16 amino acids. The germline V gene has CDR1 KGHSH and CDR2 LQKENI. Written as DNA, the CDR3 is TGTGCCAGCTCACAAACAGGGGGTGAATACAATTCACCCCTCCACTTT. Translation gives CASSQTGGEYNSPLHF.

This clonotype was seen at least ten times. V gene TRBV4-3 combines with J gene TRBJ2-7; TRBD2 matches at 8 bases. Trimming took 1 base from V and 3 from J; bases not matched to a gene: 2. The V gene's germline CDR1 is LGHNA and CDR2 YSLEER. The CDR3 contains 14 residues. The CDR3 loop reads CASSQGAGDYEQYF. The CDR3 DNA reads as TGCGCCAGCAGCCAAGGAGCGGGGGACTACGAGCAGTACTTC.

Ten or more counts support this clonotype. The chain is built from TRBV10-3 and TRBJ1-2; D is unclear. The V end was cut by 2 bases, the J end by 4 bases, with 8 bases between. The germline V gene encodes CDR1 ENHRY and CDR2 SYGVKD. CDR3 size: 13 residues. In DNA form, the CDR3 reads TGTGCCATCAGTGAGGGCGAGTCCTATGGCTACACCTTC. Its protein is CAISEGESYGYTF.

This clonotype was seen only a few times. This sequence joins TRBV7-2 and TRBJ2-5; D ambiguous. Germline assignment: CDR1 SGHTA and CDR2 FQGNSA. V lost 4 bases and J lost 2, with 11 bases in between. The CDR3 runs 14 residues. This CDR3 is CASSYLWAQETQYF. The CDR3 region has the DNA TGTGCCAGCAGCTACCTTTGGGCTCAAGAGACCCAGTACTTC.